The following is a TCR beta chain sequence with its context. Its cognate antigen has yet to be identified. One end of the junction varies from germline; a read error may be responsible. TCR beta CDR3 regions were amplified by multiplex PCR using the immunoSEQ assay from an average of about 1.2 ug genomic DNA per sample. Primer bias was corrected in the assay by using a complete synthetic TCR repertoire to establish an amplification baseline. The amplicons were sequenced on the Illumina platform. The study's processing was this. Sequence errors were corrected by clustering with frequency ratios and a modified nearest-neighbor algorithm, and the sequences were then analyzed in the immunoSEQ Analyzer using IMGT gene definitions. At each rarefaction depth, TCR richness and evenness were averaged over 20 rarefaction repeats, and samples with fewer sequences than the depth were excluded. Wilcoxon rank sum tests with FDR correction were used to compare relative abundances of V, D and J genes between the groups. For the blinded duplicates, the intraclass correlation was 95% to 97% for TCR richness and averaged about 81% across 66 gene segments. The table comes from immuneACCESS by way of TCRdb, which keeps in-frame sequences with V and J called. Part of the clones is missing from these tables; in studies checked, under half for an unresolved V gene and the rest for unknown reasons. V and J calls and clone size are given by that table; D and trimming were obtained from the DNA. The table of this sample itemizes some 31,000 clones. 1.4% of the sample comes from the top ten.

The data stem from a study of T cells in women clearing cervical HPV infection (dated by TCRdb to 2017 to 2018). At the level of the whole study: The cases were some 27 women with histologically confirmed HPV16-related CIN3 or worse, and 2 of these cases were invasive cancers. Five blinded duplicates per group were added as quality controls, giving 60 or so samples: 50 or so participants and approximately ten replicates. This exploratory proof-of-principle case-control study, nested within the Guanacaste HPV Natural History Study in Costa Rica, compared TCR repertoires among women with different cervical HPV16 outcomes. For cases, the median interval between lesion detection and blood sampling was around 160 days, with an interquartile range of about 85 to 210 days. Blood from cases was collected at the visit where the lesion was first found, while blood from controls was collected once the infection could no longer be detected. Since only a few of the women had HLA typing available, the possibility that HLA type was acting as a confounder could not be ruled out. The parent cohort enrolled approximately 9,200 women aged 18 or older in Guanacaste, Costa Rica, during about 1992 to 1995 and followed them for approximately 7 years. Cases had a median age of approximately 35 years and controls had a median age of around 40, with no significant differences in baseline characteristics. Cases were matched to controls by age within five years and by the year the sample was collected. Controls were over 20 women whose single incident HPV16 infection cleared within 12 months without precancer or cancer developing.

Every participant had a single incident cervical HPV16 infection, and prevalent HPV16 infections were excluded. Cervical HPV DNA was detected with MY09/MY11 PCR, and genotyping was done by dot-blot hybridization. Around 16 mL of heparinized blood was centrifuged, after which the buffy coat was aliquoted, frozen at -30 degrees C, and then stored at -80 degrees C. Genomic DNA was extracted from buffy coat specimens using QIAGEN kits. General study outcomes and caveats: Because of the cross-sectional design, the study could not determine whether the associations came before infection or resulted from infection, and neither effector/memory subsets nor HPV-specific T cells were isolated. Because the number of T cells per sample was unknown, the richness differences could reflect varying T-cell content rather than repertoire biology. CIN3+ cases had significantly higher TCR repertoire richness than controls across sequencing depths, but evenness did not differ between the groups. Random forest classifiers that combined richness and V gene abundances separated cases from controls with an estimated AUC of around 0.87.

This TCR was sampled from a woman between 18 and 75 years old with a cervical HPV16 infection that either progressed to CIN3+ or cleared (not recorded which). Material: blood buffy coat.

CDR3 region: CASSGGASESETQYF. The DNA read from the CDR3 is TGTGCCAGCAGCGGAGGGGCTAGTGAGTCAGAGACG. The chain employs TRBV7-9 and TRBJ2-3; the D gene is perhaps TRBD2, from 6 matching bases. From the germline J gene comes the end of the CDR3, since the read stops 3 residues before it. The germline V gene (reference sequence) gives CDR1 as SEHNR and CDR2 as FQNEAQ. The CDR3 measures 15 amino acids from cysteine to phenylalanine. The DNA covers only part of the CDR3, 36 bases in frame from base 1.